This TCR beta chain was identified in a study of cytomegalovirus exposure and HLA in healthy donors. Study information: Of the donors genotyped, approximately 400 in all, 81% fell in the Caucasian-associated ancestry cluster. Study findings and constraints: It was confirmed in vitro that a few of the CMV-associated chains were specific for CMV antigens.

Trimming left V 3 bases short and J 7 bases short, with 16 bases between. This CDR3 region has 14 residues. Germline CDR1 KGHSH, CDR2 LQKENI. The PCR had 60 Vbeta and 13 Jbeta primers. Method: immunoSEQ multiplex PCR; TCRdb's copy keeps in-frame clones and lacks some. The sample includes 200,000 or so clones, approximately 81% seen only once; the top ten take around 1.9%. With regard to this clone: Its specificity is unknown.

The receptor was isolated from a woman aged 18-35 years in good health and CMV-seropositive. Sequences were obtained from PBMCs. The chain links TRBV18 to TRBJ2-7; TRBD2 is a possible D gene (6 bases). CDR3 coding DNA: TGTGCCAGCTCACCTAGCACGGGGGTGGGAGAGCAGTACGTC. Amino acid sequence: CASSPSTGVGEQYV.